This T cell receptor (beta chain) appears in the sequencing data of a study of cytomegalovirus exposure and HLA in healthy donors. Findings and caveats of the study: Reports credit the classifier with highly specific, highly sensitive diagnosis of cytomegalovirus status. In a later analysis, specific HLA alleles were associated with over 15,000 TCR beta sequences at a 0.05 false discovery rate.

The PCR had 60 Vbeta and 13 Jbeta primers. Some clones are missing from TCRdb's copy, which holds only in-frame ones; the method was immunoSEQ multiplex PCR. Altogether about 130,000 clones are present, about 73% being singletons, with the ten largest covering around 4%. A single count supports this clone. Its antigen is unknown. What was sequenced was PBMCs. This clonotype originated in a woman in her forties or fifties in good health and CMV-seropositive.

In nucleotides, the CDR3 is TGTGCCGCCCCGGACTCCGGGGCCAACGTCCTGACTTTC. Its protein product is CAAPDSGANVLTF. The rearrangement uses TRBV11-2 and TRBJ2-6; a possible D gene is TRBD2 (5 bases). V was cut by 11 bases and J by 4 bases, with 12 bases left in between. The CDR3 spans 13 residues. The germline V gene encodes CDR1 SGHAT and CDR2 FQNNGV.